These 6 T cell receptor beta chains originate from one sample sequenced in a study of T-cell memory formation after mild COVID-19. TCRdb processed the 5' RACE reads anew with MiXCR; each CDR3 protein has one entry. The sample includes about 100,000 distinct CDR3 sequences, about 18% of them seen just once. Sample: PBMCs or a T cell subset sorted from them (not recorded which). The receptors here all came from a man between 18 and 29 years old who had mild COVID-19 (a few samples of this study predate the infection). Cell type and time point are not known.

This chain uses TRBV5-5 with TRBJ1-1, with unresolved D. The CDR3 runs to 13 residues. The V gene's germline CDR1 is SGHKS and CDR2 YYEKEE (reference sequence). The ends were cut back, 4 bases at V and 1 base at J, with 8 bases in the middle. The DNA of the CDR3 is TGTGCCAGCAGCCCTCCGAGGAACACTGAAGCTTTCTTT. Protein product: CASSPPRNTEAFF.

The CDR3 DNA follows: TGTGCCAGCACTCAAGCGGGTACCAATGAAAAACTGTTTTTT. It is translated as CASTQAGTNEKLFF. This rearrangement joins TRBV7-9 to TRBJ1-4; D ambiguous. Germline V gene data show CDR1 as SEHNR and CDR2 as FQNEAQ (reference sequence). The CDR3 length is 14 residues. The ends were cut back, 7 bases at V and 5 bases at J, with 14 bases in the middle.

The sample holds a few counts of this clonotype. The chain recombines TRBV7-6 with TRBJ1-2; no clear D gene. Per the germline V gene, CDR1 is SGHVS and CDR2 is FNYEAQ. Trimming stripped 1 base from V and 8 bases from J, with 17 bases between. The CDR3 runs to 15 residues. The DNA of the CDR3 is TGTGCCAGCAGCTTAGATACCGCCGGGGTGGGCGGCTACACCTTC. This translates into CASSLDTAGVGGYTF.

DNA for the CDR3: TGCAGCGTTGCACAGAGTCAAGAGACCCAGTACTTC. As protein: CSVAQSQETQYF. This chain uses TRBV29-1 with TRBJ2-5; D remains unclear. Trimming left V 4 bases short and J 2 bases short, with 8 bases between. The CDR3 is made up of 12 amino acids. Germline loops: CDR1 SQVTM, CDR2 ANQGSEA.

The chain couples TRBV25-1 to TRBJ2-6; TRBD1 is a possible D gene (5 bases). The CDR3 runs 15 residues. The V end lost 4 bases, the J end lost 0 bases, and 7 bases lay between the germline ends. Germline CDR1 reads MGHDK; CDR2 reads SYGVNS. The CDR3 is CASSVGHSGANVLTF. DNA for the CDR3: TGTGCCAGCAGTGTAGGACACTCTGGGGCCAACGTCCTGACTTTC.

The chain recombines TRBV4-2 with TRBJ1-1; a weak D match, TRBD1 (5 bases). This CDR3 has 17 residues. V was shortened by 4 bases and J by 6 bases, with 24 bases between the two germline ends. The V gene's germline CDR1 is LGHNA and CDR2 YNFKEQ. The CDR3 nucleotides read TGTGCCAGCAGCCTTTCTCCCGAGACCCAGGGACGGTCTGAAGCTTTCTTT. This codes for CASSLSPETQGRSEAFF.